One and the same sample provided the 11 T cell receptor beta chains below, sequenced in a study of blood T cells in healthy people across ages. Using a J-beta primer mix together with a sample-barcoded 5' primer, a second PCR was run for roughly 6 to 12 cycles. One entry per CDR3 protein, called by TCRdb with MiXCR from the 5' RACE reads. The data show about 1,400,000 distinct CDR3 sequences, 45% to 70% seen once. Material for sequencing was blood. The receptors stem from a man aged 18 to 29 in good health.

The V gene is TRBV7-9, the J gene TRBJ2-1; 10 bases are a match to TRBD2. The DNA end favors TRBJ2-7, so the J call may be wrong. The CDR3 covers 16 residues. Germline V gene lookup returns CDR1 SEHNR and CDR2 FQNEAQ (reference sequence). In nucleotides, the CDR3 is TGTGCCAGCAGCTTGCCAAGCACTAGCGGGGACAATGAGCAGTACTTC. It is translated as CASSLPSTSGDNEQYF.

This chain uses TRBV7-2 with TRBJ1-4; D might be TRBD1 (6 bases). Germline V lookup: CDR1 SGHTA, CDR2 FQGNSA. V lost 5 bases, J lost 3 bases, and 16 bases lay in between. This CDR3 spans 16 amino acids. In nucleotides, the CDR3 is TGTGCCAGCAGCCCCCGACCGGGACAACCTAATGAAAAACTGTTTTTT. It encodes CASSPRPGQPNEKLFF.

The CDR3 coding sequence is TGTGCCAGCAGCCCCCTTGGGGTTGGGAACACTGAAGCTTTCTTT. This encodes CASSPLGVGNTEAFF. This chain uses TRBV6-6 with TRBJ1-1, with D hard to call. Germline V gives CDR1 MNHNY, CDR2 SVGAGI (reference sequence). CDR3 size: 15 residues. Trimming left V 6 bases short and J 1 base short, with 15 bases between.

The chain combines TRBV24-1 with TRBJ2-5; D gene unclear. The J call may be mistaken, given a closer DNA end match to TRBJ2-7. The CDR3 has 13 residues. Looked up from germline, CDR1 is KGHDR and CDR2 is SFDVKD. CDR3 coding DNA: TGTGCCACCAGTGATCGAATGAGCTACGAGCAGTACTTC. This sequence encodes CATSDRMSYEQYF.

CDR3 sequence: CAGGGETPPETQYF. CDR3 DNA sequence: TGCGCCGGCGGAGGGGAAACGCCTCCAGAGACCCAGTACTTC. This chain joins TRBV5-1 and TRBJ2-5; the D gene is possibly TRBD2 (6 bases). Deletions cut 10 bases from V and 4 bases from J, with 20 bases between. The CDR3 extends over 14 amino acids. CDR1 is SGHRS and CDR2 is YFSETQ in the germline V gene.

V is TRBV12-3 or TRBV12-4 and J is TRBJ2-1; 9 nucleotides line up with TRBD1. The CDR3 is 17 residues long. J gave up 8 bases and V 6 bases, and 17 bases lay outside the gene matches. CDR3: CASRVTSGQGAGHEQFF. CDR3 coding DNA: TGTGCCAGCAGGGTGACATCGGGACAGGGTGCGGGGCATGAGCAGTTCTTC.

The rearrangement joins TRBV7-2 to TRBJ2-7, with TRBD2 matching 10 bases. V shed 5 bases, J shed 5 bases, and the junction held 6 bases outside the gene matches. This CDR3 has 14 residues. Germline V CDR1 and CDR2: SGHTA, FQGNSA. The CDR3 spells CASSPGLAFHEQYF. The CDR3 DNA reads TGTGCCAGCAGCCCGGGACTAGCGTTCCACGAGCAGTACTTC.

The table lists this clonotype with a count of one. The chain combines TRBV5-1 with TRBJ2-5; 8 bases agree with TRBD2. The trim removed 0 bases at V and 1 base at J, leaving 8 bases unmatched. This CDR3 comprises 17 residues. Germline CDR1 reads SGHRS; CDR2 reads YFSETQ. CDR3 nucleotides: TGCGCCAGCAGCTTGGGGTCGAGCGGGAGCCTCCAAGAGACCCAGTACTTC. Its translation: CASSLGSSGSLQETQYF.

Only a few counts were recorded for this clonotype. V gene TRBV7-9 combines with J gene TRBJ2-5, with 9 bases identical to TRBD2. CDR3 size: 15 residues. The germline V gene has CDR1 SEHNR and CDR2 FQNEAQ (reference sequence). V shed 1 base, J shed 4 bases, and the junction held 4 bases outside the gene matches. The CDR3: CASSLVAGALETQYF. The CDR3 region has the DNA TGTGCCAGCAGCTTAGTAGCGGGAGCTTTAGAGACCCAGTACTTC.

This clonotype was seen a few times. The V call is TRBV4-3, the J call TRBJ2-7, with D possibly being TRBD2 (7 bases). The V end lost 4 bases, the J end lost 4 bases, and 17 bases lay between the germline ends. The CDR3 is 15 residues long. CDR1 and CDR2 from the germline V gene are LGHNA and YSLEER. As DNA, the CDR3 is TGCGCCAGCAGCCGCGTTATGGGGGGGCCGTACGAGCAGTACTTC. As protein: CASSRVMGGPYEQYF.

As for this clonotype: This CDR3 is missing its conserved last phenylalanine or tryptophan, likely due to a read error. The chain is built from TRBV4-1 and TRBJ2-2; TRBD2 matches 7 bases. With V trimmed by 0 bases and J by 1 base, 5 bases remained unmatched. Germline V CDR1 and CDR2: MGHRA, YSYEKL. There are 17 residues in the CDR3. The DNA of the CDR3 is TGCGCCAGCAGCCAAGAGGTTCTAGCGGAGAACACCGGGGAGCTGTTTTCT. Protein product: CASSQEVLAENTGELFS.